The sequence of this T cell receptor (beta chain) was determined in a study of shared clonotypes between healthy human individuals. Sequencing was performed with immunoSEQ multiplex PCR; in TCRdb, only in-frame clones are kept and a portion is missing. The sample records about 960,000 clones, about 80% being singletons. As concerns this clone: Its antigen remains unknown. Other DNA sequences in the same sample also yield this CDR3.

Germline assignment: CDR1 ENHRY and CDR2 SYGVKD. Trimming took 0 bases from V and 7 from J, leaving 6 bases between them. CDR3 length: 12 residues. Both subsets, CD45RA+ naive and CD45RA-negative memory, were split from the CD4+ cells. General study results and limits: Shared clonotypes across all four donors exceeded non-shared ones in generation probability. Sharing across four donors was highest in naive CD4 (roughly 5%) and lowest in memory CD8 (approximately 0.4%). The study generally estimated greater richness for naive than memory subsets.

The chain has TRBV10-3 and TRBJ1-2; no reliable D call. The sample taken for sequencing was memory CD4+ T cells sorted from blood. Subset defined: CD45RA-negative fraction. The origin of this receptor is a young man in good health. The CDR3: CAISESEGGYTF. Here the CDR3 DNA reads TGTGCCATCAGTGAGTCGGAGGGTGGCTACACCTTC.